This T cell receptor beta chain was documented in a study of blood T cell repertoires in COVID-19. The CDR3 runs to 13 residues. Germline lookup yields CDR1 MDHEN and CDR2 SYDVKM. V lost 6 bases, J lost 2 bases, and 2 bases stayed unmatched. Per the authors' pipeline: Reference gene primer amplification yielded estimated nucleated cell counts. Generated by immunoSEQ multiplex PCR, the TCRdb table keeps only in-frame clones and is missing some. Clone size and the V and J calls come from that table; the DNA yielded D and trimming. Of more than 75,000 clones listed, around 80% are singletons. The sample comprised peripheral blood. The genes are TRBV28 and TRBJ2-7; 9 bases line up with TRBD2. The clonotype was recovered from a human donor in a cohort sampled during active COVID-19. The CDR3 DNA sequence: TGTGCCAGCAGGACTAGCGGAACCTACGAGCAGTACTTC. Its protein is CASRTSGTYEQYF.